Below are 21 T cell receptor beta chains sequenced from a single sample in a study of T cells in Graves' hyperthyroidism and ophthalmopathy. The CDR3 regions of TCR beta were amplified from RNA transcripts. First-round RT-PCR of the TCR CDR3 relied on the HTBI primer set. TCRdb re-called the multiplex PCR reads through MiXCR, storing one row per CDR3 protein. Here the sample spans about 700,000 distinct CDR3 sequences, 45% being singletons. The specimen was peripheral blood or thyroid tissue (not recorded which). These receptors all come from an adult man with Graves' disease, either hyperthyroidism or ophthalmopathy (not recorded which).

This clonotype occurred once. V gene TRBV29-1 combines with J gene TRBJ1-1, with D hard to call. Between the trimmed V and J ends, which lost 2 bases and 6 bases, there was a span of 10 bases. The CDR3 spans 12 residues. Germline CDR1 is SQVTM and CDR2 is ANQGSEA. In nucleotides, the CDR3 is TGCAGCGTTGAATCGGACGGCGCTGAAGCTTTCTTT. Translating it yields CSVESDGAEAFF.

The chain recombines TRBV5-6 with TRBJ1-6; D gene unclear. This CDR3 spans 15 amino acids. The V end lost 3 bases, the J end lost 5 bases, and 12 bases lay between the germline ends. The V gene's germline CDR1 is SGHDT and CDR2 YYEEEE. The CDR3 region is CASSSPWEDNSPLHF. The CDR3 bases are TGTGCCAGCAGCTCCCCTTGGGAGGATAATTCACCCCTCCACTTT. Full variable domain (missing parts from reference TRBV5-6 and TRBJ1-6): DAGVTQSPTHLIKTRGQQVTLRCSPKSGHDTVSWYQQALGQGPQFIFQYYEEEERQRGNFPDRFSGHQFPNYSSELNVNALLLGDSALYLCASSSPWEDNSPLHFGNGTRLTVT.

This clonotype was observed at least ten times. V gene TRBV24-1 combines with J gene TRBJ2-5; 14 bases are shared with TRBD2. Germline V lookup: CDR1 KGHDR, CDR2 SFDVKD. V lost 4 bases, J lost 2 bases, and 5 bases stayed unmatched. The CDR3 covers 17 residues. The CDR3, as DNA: TGTGCCACCAGTGACCTGGGGACTAGCGGGGGACAAGAGACCCAGTACTTC. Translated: CATSDLGTSGGQETQYF.

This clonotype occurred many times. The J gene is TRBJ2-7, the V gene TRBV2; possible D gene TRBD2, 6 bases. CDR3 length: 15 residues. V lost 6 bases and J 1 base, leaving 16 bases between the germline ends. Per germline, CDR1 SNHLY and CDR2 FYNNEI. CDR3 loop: CASRLRDGSSYEQYF. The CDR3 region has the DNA TGTGCCAGCAGGCTCCGGGACGGGAGTTCCTACGAGCAGTACTTC.

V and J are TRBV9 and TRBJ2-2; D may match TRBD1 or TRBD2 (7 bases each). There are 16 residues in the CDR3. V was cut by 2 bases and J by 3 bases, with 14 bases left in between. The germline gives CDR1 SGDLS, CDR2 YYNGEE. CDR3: CASSVKQGRDTGELFF. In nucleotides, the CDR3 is TGTGCCAGCAGCGTGAAACAGGGGAGGGACACCGGGGAGCTGTTTTTT.

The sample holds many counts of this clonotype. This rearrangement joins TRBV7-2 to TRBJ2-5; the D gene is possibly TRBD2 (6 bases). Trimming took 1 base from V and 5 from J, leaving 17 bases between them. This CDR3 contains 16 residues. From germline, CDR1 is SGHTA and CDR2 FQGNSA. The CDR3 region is CASSLGYVASDETQYF. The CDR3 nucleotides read TGTGCCAGCAGCTTAGGCTACGTGGCTAGCGACGAGACCCAGTACTTC. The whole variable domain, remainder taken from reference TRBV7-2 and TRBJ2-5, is GAGVSQSPSNKVTEKGKDVELRCDPISGHTALYWYRQSLGQGLEFLIYFQGNSAPDKSGLPSDRFSAERTGGSVSTLTIQRTQQEDSAVYLCASSLGYVASDETQYFGPGTRLLVL.

The CDR3 sequence: CASVGPQGYGYTF. Written as DNA, the CDR3 is TGTGCCAGCGTTGGACCACAGGGCTATGGCTACACCTTC. J is TRBJ1-2 and V is TRBV25-1, with D possibly matching TRBD1 (6 bases). V was pared by 8 bases and J by 4 bases, with 14 bases between. There are 13 residues in the CDR3. Germline V gives CDR1 MGHDK, CDR2 SYGVNS.

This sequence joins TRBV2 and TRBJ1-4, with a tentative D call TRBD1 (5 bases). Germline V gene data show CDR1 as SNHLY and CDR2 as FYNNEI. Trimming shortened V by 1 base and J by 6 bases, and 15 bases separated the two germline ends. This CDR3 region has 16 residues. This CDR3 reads CASSEVEGPIDEKLFF. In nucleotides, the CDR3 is TGTGCCAGCAGTGAAGTTGAGGGACCGATTGATGAAAAACTGTTTTTT.

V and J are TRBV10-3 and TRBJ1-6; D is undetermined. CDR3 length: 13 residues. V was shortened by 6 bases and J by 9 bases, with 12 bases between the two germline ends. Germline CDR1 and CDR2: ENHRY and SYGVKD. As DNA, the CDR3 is TGTGCCATCAGAGAGACCCCGGGTTCACCCCTCCACTTT. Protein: CAIRETPGSPLHF.

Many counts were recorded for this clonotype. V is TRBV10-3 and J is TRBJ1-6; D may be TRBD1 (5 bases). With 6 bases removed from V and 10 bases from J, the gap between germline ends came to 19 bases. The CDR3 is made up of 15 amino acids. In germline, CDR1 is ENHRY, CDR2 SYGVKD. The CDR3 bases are TGTGCCATCAGAGCCTCGGACAACAAGAGGTCACCCCTCCACTTT. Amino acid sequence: CAIRASDNKRSPLHF.

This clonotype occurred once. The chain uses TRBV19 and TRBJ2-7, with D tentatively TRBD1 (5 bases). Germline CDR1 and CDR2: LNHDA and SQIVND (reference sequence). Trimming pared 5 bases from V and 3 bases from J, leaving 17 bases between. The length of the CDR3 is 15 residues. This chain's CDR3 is CASSAGRAGIYEQYF. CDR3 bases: TGTGCCAGTAGTGCTGGACGGGCAGGGATCTACGAGCAGTACTTC.

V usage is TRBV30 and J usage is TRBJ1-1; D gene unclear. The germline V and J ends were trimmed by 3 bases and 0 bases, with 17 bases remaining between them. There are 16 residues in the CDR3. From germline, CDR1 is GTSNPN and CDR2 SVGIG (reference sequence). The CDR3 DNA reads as TGTGCCTGGAGCCCACTGGGGTTCTCCATGAACACTGAAGCTTTCTTT. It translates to CAWSPLGFSMNTEAFF.

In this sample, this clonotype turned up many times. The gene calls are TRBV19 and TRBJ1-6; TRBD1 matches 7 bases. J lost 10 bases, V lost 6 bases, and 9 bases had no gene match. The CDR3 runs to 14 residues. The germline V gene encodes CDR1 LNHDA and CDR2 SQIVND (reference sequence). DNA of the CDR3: TGTGCCAGTAGCCTCGGCAGGGGGGAATCACCCCTCCACTTT. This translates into CASSLGRGESPLHF.

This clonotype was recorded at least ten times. CDR3 sequence (DNA): TGCAGCGTTGAAGACAGGGAGGACACTGAAGCTTTCTTT. Its protein product is CSVEDREDTEAFF. The chain recombines TRBV29-1 with TRBJ1-1; perhaps TRBD1 as D (5 bases). This CDR3 spans 13 amino acids. Trimming shortened V by 0 bases and J by 3 bases, and 8 bases separated the two germline ends. Germline CDR1 SQVTM, CDR2 ANQGSEA.

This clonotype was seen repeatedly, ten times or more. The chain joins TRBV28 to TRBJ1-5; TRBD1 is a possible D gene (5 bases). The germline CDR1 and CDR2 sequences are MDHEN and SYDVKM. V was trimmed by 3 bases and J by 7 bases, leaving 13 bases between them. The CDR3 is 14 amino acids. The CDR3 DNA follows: TGTGCCAGCAGTTTGGGCAGGGCAGGACAGCCCCAGCATTTT. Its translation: CASSLGRAGQPQHF.

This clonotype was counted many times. The CDR3 DNA is TGTGCCAGCAGTGAATGGTCAGGGGCTACCTACGAGCAGTACTTC. Translated: CASSEWSGATYEQYF. V usage is TRBV2 and J usage is TRBJ2-7, with D tentatively TRBD1 (6 bases). The CDR3 is made up of 15 amino acids. Looked up from germline, CDR1 is SNHLY and CDR2 is FYNNEI. The V gene lost 2 bases and the J gene lost 2 bases, with 13 bases spanning the gap.

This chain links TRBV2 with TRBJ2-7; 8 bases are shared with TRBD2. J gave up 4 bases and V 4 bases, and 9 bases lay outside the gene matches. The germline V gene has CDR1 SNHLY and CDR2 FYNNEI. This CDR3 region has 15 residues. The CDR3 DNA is TGTGCCAGCAGTGCCACTAGCGGAGGTCCGTACGAGCAGTACTTC. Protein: CASSATSGGPYEQYF.

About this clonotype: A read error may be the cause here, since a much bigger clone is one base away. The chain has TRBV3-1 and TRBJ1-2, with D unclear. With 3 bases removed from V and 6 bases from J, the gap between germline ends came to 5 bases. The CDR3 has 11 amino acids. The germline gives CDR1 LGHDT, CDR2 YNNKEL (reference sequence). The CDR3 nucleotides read TGTGCCAGCAGCCAGGGGAATGGCTACACCTTC. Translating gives CASSQGNGYTF.

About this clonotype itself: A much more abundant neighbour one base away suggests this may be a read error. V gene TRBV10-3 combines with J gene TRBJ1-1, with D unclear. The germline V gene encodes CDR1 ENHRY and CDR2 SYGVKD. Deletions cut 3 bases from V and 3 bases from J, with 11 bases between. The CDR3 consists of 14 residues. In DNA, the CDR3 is TGTGCCATCAGTGATTCAAGTGGCGACACTGAAGCTTTCTTT. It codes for CAISDSSGDTEAFF.

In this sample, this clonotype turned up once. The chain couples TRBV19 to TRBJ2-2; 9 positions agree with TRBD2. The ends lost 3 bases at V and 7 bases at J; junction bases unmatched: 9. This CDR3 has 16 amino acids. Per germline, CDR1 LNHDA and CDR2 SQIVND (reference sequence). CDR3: CASSIIAGARDGELFF. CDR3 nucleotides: TGTGCCAGTAGTATTATAGCGGGAGCCAGGGACGGGGAGCTGTTTTTT.

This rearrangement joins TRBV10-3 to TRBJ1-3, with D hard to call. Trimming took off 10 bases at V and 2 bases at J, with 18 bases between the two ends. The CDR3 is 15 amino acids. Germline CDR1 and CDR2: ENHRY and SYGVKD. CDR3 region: CASSKSPPPGNTIYF. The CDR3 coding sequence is TGTGCCAGCAGCAAGTCCCCCCCCCCTGGAAACACCATATATTTT.